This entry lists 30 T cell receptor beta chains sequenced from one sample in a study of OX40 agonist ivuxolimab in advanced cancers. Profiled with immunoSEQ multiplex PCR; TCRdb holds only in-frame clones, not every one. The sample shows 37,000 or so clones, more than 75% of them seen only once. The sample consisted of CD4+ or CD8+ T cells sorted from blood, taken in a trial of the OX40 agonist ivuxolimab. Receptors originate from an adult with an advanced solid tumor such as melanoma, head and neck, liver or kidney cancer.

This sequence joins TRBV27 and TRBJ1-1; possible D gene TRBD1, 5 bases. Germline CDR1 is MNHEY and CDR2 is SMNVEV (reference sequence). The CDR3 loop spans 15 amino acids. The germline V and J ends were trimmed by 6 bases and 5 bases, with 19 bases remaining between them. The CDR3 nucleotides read TGTGCCAGCAGGGAAGCAGGGTTTGTGATAACTGAAGCTTTCTTT. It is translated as CASREAGFVITEAFF.

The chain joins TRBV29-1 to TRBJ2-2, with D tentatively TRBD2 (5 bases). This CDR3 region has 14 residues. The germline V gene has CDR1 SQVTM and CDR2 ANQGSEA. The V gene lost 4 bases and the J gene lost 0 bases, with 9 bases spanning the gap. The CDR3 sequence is CSVVGLTNTGELFF. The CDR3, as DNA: TGCAGCGTTGTAGGACTTACGAACACCGGGGAGCTGTTTTTT.

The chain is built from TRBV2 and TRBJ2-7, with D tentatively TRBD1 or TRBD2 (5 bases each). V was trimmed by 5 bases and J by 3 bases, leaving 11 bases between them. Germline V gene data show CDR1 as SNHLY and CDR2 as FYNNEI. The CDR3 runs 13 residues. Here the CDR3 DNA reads TGTGCCAGCAGTCCGGGACGGAGCTACGAGCAGTACTTC. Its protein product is CASSPGRSYEQYF.

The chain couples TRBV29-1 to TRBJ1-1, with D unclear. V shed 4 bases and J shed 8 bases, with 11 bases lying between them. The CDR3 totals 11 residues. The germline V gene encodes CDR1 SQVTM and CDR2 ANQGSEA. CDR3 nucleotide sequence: TGCAGCGTTGTAAGGATCACCGAAGCTTTCTTT. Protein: CSVVRITEAFF.

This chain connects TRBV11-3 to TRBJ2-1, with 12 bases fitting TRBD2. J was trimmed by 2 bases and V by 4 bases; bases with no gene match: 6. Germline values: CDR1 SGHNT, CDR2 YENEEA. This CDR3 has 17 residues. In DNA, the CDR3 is TGTGCCAGCAGCTCTCTCGGACTAGCGGGGACCTACAATGAGCAGTTCTTC. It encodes CASSSLGLAGTYNEQFF.

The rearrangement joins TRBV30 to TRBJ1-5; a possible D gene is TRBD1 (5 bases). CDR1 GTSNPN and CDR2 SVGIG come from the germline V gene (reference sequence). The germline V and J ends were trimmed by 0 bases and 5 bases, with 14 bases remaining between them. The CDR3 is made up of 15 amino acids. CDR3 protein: CAWSVDGTPYQPQHF. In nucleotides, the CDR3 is TGTGCCTGGAGTGTCGATGGGACCCCTTATCAGCCCCAGCATTTT.

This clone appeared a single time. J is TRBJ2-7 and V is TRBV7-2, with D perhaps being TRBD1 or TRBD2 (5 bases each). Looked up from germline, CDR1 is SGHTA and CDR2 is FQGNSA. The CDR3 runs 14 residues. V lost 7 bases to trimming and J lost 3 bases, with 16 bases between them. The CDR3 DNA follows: TGTGCCAGCACCCCGGGACCGTACAACTACGAGCAGTACTTC. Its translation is CASTPGPYNYEQYF.

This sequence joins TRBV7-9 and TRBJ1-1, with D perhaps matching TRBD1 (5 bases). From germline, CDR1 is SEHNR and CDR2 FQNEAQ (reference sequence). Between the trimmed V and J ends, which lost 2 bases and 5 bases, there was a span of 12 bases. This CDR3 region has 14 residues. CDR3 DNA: TGTGCCAGCAGCTTACCGGGGGGAAGTACTGAAGCTTTCTTT. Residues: CASSLPGGSTEAFF.

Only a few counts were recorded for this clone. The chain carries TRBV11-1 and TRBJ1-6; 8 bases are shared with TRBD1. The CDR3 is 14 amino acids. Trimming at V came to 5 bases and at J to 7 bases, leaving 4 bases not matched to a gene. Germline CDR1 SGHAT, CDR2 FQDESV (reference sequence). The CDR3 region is CASSRTGNNSPLHF. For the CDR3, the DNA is TGTGCCAGCAGCCGGACAGGGAACAATTCACCCCTCCACTTT.

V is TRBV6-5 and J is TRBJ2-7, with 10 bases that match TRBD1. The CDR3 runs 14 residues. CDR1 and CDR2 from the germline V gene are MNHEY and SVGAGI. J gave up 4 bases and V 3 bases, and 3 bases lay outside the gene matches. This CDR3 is CASSYRDRGYEQYF. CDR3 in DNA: TGTGCCAGCAGTTATAGGGACAGGGGATACGAGCAGTACTTC.

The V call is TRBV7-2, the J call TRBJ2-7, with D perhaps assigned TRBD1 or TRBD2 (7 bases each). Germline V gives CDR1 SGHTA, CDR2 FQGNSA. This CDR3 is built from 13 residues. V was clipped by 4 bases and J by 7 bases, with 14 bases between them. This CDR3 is CASSSGQGGEQYF. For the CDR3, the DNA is TGTGCCAGCAGCTCGGGCCAGGGGGGGGAGCAGTACTTC.

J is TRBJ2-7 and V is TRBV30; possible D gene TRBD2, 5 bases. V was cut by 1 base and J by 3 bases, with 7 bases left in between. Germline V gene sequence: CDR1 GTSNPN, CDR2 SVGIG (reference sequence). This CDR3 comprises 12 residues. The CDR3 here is CAWSDSGYEQYF. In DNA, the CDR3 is TGTGCCTGGAGTGACAGCGGCTACGAGCAGTACTTC.

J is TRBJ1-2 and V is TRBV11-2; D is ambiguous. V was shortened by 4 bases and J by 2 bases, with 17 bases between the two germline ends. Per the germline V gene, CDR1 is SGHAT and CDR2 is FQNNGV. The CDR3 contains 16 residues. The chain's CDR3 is CASSYKIWEGNYGYTF. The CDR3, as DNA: TGTGCCAGCAGCTACAAGATTTGGGAGGGAAACTATGGCTACACCTTC.

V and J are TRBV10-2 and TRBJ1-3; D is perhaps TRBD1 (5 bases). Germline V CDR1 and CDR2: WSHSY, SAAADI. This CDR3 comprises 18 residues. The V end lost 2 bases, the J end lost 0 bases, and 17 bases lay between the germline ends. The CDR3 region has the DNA TGCGCCAGCAGTGAGGGGGGAGGCTCAGCCTTCTCTGGAAACACCATATATTTT. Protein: CASSEGGGSAFSGNTIYF.

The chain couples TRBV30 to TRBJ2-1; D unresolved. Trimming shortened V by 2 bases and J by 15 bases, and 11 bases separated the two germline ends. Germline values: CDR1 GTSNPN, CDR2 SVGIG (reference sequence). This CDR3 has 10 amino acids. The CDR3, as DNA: TGTGCCTGGAGTAGAGACCGTTGGTTCTTC. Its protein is CAWSRDRWFF.

The chain's CDR3 is CASSLNPYEQYF. CDR3 nucleotide sequence: TGTGCCAGCAGCTTAAACCCCTACGAGCAGTACTTC. V usage is TRBV7-8 and J usage is TRBJ2-7; no definite D call. From germline, CDR1 is SGHVS and CDR2 FQNEAQ. The V gene lost 2 bases and the J gene lost 2 bases, with 4 bases spanning the gap. The CDR3 runs to 12 residues.

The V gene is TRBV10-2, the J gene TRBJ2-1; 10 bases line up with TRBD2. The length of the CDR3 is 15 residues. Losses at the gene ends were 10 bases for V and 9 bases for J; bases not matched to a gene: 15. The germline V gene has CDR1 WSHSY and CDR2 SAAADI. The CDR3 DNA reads TGCGCCACCCTCACAAGCGGGGGGGGCAGGGGTGAGCAGTTCTTC. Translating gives CATLTSGGGRGEQFF.

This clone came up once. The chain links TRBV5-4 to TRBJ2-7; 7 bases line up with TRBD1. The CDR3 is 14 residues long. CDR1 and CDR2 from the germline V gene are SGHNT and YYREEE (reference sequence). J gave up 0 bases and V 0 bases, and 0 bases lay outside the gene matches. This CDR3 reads CASSLDRGSYEQYF. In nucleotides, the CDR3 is TGTGCCAGCAGCTTGGACAGGGGCTCCTACGAGCAGTACTTC.

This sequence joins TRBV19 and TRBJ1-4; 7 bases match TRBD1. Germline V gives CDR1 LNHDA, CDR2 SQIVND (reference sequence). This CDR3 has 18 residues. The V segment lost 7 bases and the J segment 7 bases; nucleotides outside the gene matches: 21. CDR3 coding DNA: TGTGCCAGTACCGAGACAGGGAGCGGAGGCGCGAGAGGTGAAAAACTGTTTTTT. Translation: CASTETGSGGARGEKLFF.

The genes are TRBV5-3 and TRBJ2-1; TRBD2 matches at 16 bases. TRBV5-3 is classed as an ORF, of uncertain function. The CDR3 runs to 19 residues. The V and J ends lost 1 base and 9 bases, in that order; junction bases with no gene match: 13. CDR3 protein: CARSLIAGTSGGAGGEQFF. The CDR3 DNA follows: TGTGCCAGAAGCTTGATCGCCGGGACTAGCGGGGGGGCCGGTGGTGAGCAGTTCTTC.

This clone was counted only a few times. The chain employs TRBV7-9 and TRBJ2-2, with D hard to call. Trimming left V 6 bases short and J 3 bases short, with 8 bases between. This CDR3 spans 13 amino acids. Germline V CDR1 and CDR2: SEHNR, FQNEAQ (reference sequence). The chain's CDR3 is CASSSIDTGELFF. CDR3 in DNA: TGTGCCAGCAGTTCTATAGACACCGGGGAGCTGTTTTTT.

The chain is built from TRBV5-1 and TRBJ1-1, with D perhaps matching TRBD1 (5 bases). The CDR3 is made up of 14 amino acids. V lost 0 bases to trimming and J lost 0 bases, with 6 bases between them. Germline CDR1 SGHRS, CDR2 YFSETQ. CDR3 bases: TGCGCCAGCAGCTTGGAGGGGCTGAACACTGAAGCTTTCTTT. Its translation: CASSLEGLNTEAFF. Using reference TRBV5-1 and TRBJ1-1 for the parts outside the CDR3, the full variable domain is KAGVTQTPRYLIKTRGQQVTLSCSPISGHRSVSWYQQTPGQGLQFLFEYFSETQRNKGNFPGRFSGRQFSNSRSEMNVSTLELGDSALYLCASSLEGLNTEAFFGQGTRLTVV.

CDR3 loop: CASSLRGLGAFWNSPLHF. The CDR3 nucleotides are TGCGCCAGCAGCTTGAGGGGTCTGGGGGCCTTCTGGAATTCACCCCTCCACTTT. The chain links TRBV5-1 to TRBJ1-6, with D tentatively TRBD1 (6 bases). CDR1 is SGHRS and CDR2 is YFSETQ in the germline V gene. Trimming left V 1 base short and J 7 bases short, with 21 bases between. CDR3 size: 18 residues.

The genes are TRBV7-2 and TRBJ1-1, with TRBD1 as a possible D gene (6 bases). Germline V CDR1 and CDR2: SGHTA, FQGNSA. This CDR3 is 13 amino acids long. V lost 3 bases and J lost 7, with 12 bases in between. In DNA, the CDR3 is TGTGCCAGCAGCTTGGGGGGGCTGGGTGAAGCTTTCTTT. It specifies CASSLGGLGEAFF.

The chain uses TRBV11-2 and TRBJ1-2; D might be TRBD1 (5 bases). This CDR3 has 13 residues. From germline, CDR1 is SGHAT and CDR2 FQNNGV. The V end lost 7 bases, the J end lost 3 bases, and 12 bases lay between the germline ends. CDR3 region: CASKQVRDYGYTF. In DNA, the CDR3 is TGTGCCAGCAAACAGGTTCGGGACTATGGCTACACCTTC.

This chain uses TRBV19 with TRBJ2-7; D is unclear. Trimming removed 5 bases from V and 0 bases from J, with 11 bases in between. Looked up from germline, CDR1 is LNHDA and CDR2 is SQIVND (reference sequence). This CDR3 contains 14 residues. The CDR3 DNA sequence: TGTGCCAGTAGTCCGGCCCCCATCTCCTACGAGCAGTACTTC. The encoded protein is CASSPAPISYEQYF.

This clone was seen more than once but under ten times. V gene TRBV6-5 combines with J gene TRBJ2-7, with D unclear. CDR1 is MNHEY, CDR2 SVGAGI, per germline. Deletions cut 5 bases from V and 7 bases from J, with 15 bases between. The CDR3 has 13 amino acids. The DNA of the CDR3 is TGTGCCAGCAGTCCTTCCCAAGGCGGAGAGCAGTACTTC. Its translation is CASSPSQGGEQYF.

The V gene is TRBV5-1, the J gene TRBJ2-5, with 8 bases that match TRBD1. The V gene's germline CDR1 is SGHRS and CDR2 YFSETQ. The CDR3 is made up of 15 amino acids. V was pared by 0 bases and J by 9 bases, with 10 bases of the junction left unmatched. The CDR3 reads CASSLDAGGKSAQYF. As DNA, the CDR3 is TGCGCCAGCAGCTTGGATGCAGGGGGCAAGTCGGCCCAGTACTTC.

CDR3 nucleotides: TGTGCCAGCAGCTCACCGGGGAACACTGAAGCTTTCTTT. This codes for CASSSPGNTEAFF. The chain is built from TRBV5-4 and TRBJ1-1; D call uncertain. The CDR3 covers 13 residues. Deletions cut 3 bases from V and 1 base from J, with 7 bases between. Germline CDR1 reads SGHNT; CDR2 reads YYREEE (reference sequence).

As DNA, the CDR3 is TGCGCCAGCAGCCCAGGTATAGGGTCCGACACTGAAGCTTTCTTT. This codes for CASSPGIGSDTEAFF. The chain has TRBV5-1 and TRBJ1-1; D unclear. This CDR3 has 15 amino acids. Between the trimmed V and J ends, which lost 4 bases and 3 bases, there was a span of 16 bases. Germline loops: CDR1 SGHRS, CDR2 YFSETQ.